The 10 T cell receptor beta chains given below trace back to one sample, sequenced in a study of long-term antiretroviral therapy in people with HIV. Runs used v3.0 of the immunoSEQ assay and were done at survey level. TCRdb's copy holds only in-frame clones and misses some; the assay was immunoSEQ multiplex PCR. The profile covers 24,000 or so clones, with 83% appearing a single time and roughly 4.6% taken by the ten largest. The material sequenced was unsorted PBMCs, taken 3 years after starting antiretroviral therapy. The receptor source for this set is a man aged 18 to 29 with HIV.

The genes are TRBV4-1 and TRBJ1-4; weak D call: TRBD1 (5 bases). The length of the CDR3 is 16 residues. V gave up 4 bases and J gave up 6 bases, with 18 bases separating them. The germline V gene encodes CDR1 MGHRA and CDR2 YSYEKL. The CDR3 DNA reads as TGCGCCAGCAGCCCGCTGGGGGGGACGACGGATGAAAAACTGTTTTTT. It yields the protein CASSPLGGTTDEKLFF.

CDR3 in amino acids: CASARLRNSPLHF. CDR3 bases: TGCGCCAGCGCCAGACTGAGAAATTCACCCCTCCACTTT. V usage is TRBV4-1 and J usage is TRBJ1-6; D is undetermined. The germline V and J ends were trimmed by 8 bases and 7 bases, with 12 bases remaining between them. The CDR3 is made up of 13 amino acids. Germline CDR1 MGHRA, CDR2 YSYEKL.

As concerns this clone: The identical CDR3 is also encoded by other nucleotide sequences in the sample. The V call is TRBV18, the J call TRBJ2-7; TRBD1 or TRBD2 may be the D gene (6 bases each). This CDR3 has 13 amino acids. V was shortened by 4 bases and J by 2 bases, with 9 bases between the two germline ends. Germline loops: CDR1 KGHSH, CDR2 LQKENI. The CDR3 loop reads CASSRGAAYEQYF. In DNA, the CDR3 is TGTGCCAGCTCACGGGGGGCCGCCTACGAGCAGTACTTC.

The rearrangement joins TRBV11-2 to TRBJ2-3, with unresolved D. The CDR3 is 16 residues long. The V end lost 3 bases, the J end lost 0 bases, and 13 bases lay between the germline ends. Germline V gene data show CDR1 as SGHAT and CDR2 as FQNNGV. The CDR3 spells CASSFWEVSSTDTQYF. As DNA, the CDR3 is TGTGCCAGCAGCTTCTGGGAAGTCTCTAGCACAGATACGCAGTATTTT.

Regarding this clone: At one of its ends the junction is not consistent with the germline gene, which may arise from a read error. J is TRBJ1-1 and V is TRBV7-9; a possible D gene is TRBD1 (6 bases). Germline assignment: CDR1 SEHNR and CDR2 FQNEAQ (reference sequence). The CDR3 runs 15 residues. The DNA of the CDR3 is TGTGCCAGCAGCTGGGAGGGGACATCCGGATCTAAGGGAGTCTTT. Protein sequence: CASSWEGTSGSKGVF.

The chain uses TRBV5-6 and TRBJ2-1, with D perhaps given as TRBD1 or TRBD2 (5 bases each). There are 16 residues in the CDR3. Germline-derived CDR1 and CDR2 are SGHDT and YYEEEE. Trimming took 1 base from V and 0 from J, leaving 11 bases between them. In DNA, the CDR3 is TGTGCCAGCAGCTTGTGGGCAGGGAGCTCCTACAATGAGCAGTTCTTC. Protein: CASSLWAGSSYNEQFF.

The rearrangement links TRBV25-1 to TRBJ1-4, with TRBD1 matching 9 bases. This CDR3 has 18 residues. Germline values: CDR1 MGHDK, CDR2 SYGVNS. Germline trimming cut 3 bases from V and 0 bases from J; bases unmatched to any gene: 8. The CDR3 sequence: CASSDLPGQGTTNEKLFF. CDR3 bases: TGTGCCAGCAGTGACCTACCGGGACAGGGAACAACTAATGAAAAACTGTTTTTT.

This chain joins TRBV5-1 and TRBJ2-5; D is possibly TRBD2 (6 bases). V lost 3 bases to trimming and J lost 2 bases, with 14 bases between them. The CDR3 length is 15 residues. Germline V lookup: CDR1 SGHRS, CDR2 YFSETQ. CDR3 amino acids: CASSSVSGSQETQYF. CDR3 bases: TGCGCCAGCAGCTCGGTCTCCGGGAGTCAAGAGACCCAGTACTTC.

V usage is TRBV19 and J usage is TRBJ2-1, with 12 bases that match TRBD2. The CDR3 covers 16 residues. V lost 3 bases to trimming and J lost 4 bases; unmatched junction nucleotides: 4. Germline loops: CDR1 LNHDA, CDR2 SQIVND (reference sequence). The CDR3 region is CASSMSLAGGYNEQFF. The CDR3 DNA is TGTGCCAGTAGTATGTCACTAGCGGGGGGATACAATGAGCAGTTCTTC.

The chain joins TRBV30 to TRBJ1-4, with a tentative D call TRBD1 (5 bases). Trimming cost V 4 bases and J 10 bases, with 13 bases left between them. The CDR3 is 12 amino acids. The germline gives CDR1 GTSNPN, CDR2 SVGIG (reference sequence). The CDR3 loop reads CAWTLGVGKLFF. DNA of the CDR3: TGTGCCTGGACATTAGGGGTGGGAAAACTGTTTTTT.